A single sample gave rise to the 22 T cell receptor beta chains below, sequenced in a study of beta chain features in type 1 diabetes. The investigators reverse transcribed all of the isolated RNA, so they sequenced expressed TCRB transcripts. The assay was immunoSEQ multiplex PCR, and TCRdb's table has in-frame clones only and misses some. The table lists hundreds of thousands of clones, approximately 28% of them singletons, with roughly 0.06% in the top ten. The sample taken for sequencing was naive CD4+ T cells from blood. The receptors originated from a man younger than 35 in good health.

The chain links TRBV7-2 to TRBJ2-4, with 7 bases fitting TRBD1. Germline lookup yields CDR1 SGHTA and CDR2 FQGNSA. The CDR3 is 15 residues long. Trimming at V came to 3 bases and at J to 1 base, leaving 3 bases not matched to a gene. CDR3 in DNA: TGTGCCAGCAGCTTTGCACAGGGGGCCAAAAACATTCAGTACTTC. This translates into CASSFAQGAKNIQYF.

With regard to this clone: This sample includes further DNA sequences coding for the same CDR3. This chain links TRBV5-1 with TRBJ2-1; D remains ambiguous. The CDR3 length is 14 residues. The germline gives CDR1 SGHRS, CDR2 YFSETQ. Trimming stripped 0 bases from V and 3 bases from J, with 7 bases between. The CDR3 region is CASSLGLVYNEQFF. The CDR3 coding sequence is TGCGCCAGCAGCTTGGGTCTCGTCTACAATGAGCAGTTCTTC.

This clone is a singleton in its sample. The chain couples TRBV27 to TRBJ1-2; the D gene is possibly TRBD1 (6 bases). V lost 10 bases and J 6 bases, leaving 15 bases between the germline ends. Germline V gene lookup returns CDR1 MNHEY and CDR2 SMNVEV (reference sequence). The CDR3 spans 12 residues. The CDR3 DNA is TGTGCCACTTCAGACAGGCTCCATGGCTACACCTTC. Encoded protein: CATSDRLHGYTF.

This clone has a handful of counts. The gene calls are TRBV7-2 and TRBJ2-7; a weak D match, TRBD2 (5 bases). This CDR3 region has 14 residues. The germline V gene encodes CDR1 SGHTA and CDR2 FQGNSA. Trimming left V 3 bases short and J 3 bases short, with 12 bases between. CDR3 nucleotide sequence: TGTGCCAGCAGCTTTGGCGGAGGTAACTACGAGCAGTACTTC. It specifies CASSFGGGNYEQYF.

The chain combines TRBV30 with TRBJ2-7, with 8 bases that match TRBD2. CDR3 length equals 15 residues. V was clipped by 0 bases and J by 5 bases; unmatched bases: 9. Germline CDR1 reads GTSNPN; CDR2 reads SVGIG (reference sequence). The CDR3 spells CAWSVPSGLYHEQYF. The CDR3 DNA is TGTGCCTGGAGTGTGCCTAGCGGGCTTTACCACGAGCAGTACTTC.

The J gene is TRBJ2-1, the V gene TRBV5-1; 7 nucleotides match TRBD1. The CDR3 consists of 15 residues. Looked up from germline, CDR1 is SGHRS and CDR2 is YFSETQ. V was clipped by 0 bases and J by 4 bases; unmatched bases: 4. The CDR3 nucleotides read TGCGCCAGCAGCTTGGCCCAGGGGGAATACAATGAGCAGTTCTTC. Protein sequence: CASSLAQGEYNEQFF.

The chain joins TRBV7-9 to TRBJ2-1, with 12 positions matching TRBD2. V lost 6 bases and J lost 2; bases outside the gene matches: 8. CDR1 SEHNR and CDR2 FQNEAQ come from the germline V gene (reference sequence). The CDR3 sequence is 17 residues long. CDR3 amino acids: CASRVGLAGITYNEQFF. CDR3 bases: TGTGCCAGCAGGGTGGGACTAGCGGGTATTACCTACAATGAGCAGTTCTTC.

The chain links TRBV30 to TRBJ1-2; 7 positions agree with TRBD1. With V trimmed by 3 bases and J by 3 bases, 4 bases remained unmatched. CDR3 length: 13 amino acids. Germline V gene sequence: CDR1 GTSNPN, CDR2 SVGIG (reference sequence). CDR3 bases: TGTGCCTGGAGAGAGGGGACAGACTATGGCTACACCTTC. The encoded protein is CAWREGTDYGYTF.

The chain has TRBV5-4 and TRBJ1-1, with D unclear. Germline loops: CDR1 SGHNT, CDR2 YYREEE (reference sequence). The CDR3 is made up of 14 amino acids. V shed 5 bases and J shed 3 bases, with 14 bases lying between them. The CDR3 DNA is TGTGCCAGCAGGATGATAGGCGTGGACACTGAAGCTTTCTTT. Its protein is CASRMIGVDTEAFF.

Remarks on this clone: The sample contains more than one DNA sequence encoding this CDR3. The chain employs TRBV18 and TRBJ2-5; 7 positions agree with TRBD1. V lost 3 bases, J lost 4 bases, and 5 bases stayed unmatched. This CDR3 comprises 14 residues. Germline CDR1 and CDR2: KGHSH and LQKENI. CDR3 sequence reads: CASSPWTGGETQYF. The CDR3 region has the DNA TGTGCCAGCTCACCCTGGACAGGTGGAGAGACCCAGTACTTC.

In the case of this clone: The same CDR3 is also encoded by other DNA sequences in this sample. The CDR3 protein is CASSSLAGGYNEQFF. CDR3 DNA sequence: TGTGCCAGCAGCTCCCTAGCGGGAGGTTACAATGAGCAGTTCTTC. The chain carries TRBV11-2 and TRBJ2-1; 11 bases fit TRBD2. CDR1 is SGHAT and CDR2 is FQNNGV in the germline V gene. V lost 4 bases to trimming and J lost 4 bases; unmatched junction nucleotides: 3. This CDR3 region has 15 residues.

For this clone: This sample also contains other DNA sequences that code for the same CDR3. J is TRBJ1-1 and V is TRBV30, with D possibly matching TRBD1 (5 bases). CDR1 and CDR2 (germline): GTSNPN, SVGIG (reference sequence). V shed 0 bases and J shed 2 bases, with 10 bases lying between them. This CDR3 comprises 14 residues. This CDR3 is CAWSVDRGNTEAFF. The CDR3 DNA reads as TGTGCCTGGAGTGTAGACAGAGGAAACACTGAAGCTTTCTTT.

The rearrangement joins TRBV6-6 to TRBJ2-7; D uncertain. Trimming removed 6 bases from V and 3 bases from J, with 6 bases in between. The germline V gene has CDR1 MNHNY and CDR2 SVGAGI (reference sequence). This CDR3 is 11 amino acids long. Here the CDR3 DNA reads TGTGCCAGCAGACTGCTCTACGAGCAGTACTTC. This gives the protein CASRLLYEQYF.

This clone was observed once. CDR3 DNA: TGTGCCACTTCCAGGCAGTTTAATCTCTCCTACGAGCAGTACTTC. As protein: CATSRQFNLSYEQYF. This rearrangement joins TRBV18 to TRBJ2-7; D not certain. Germline CDR1 is KGHSH and CDR2 is LQKENI. The CDR3 covers 15 residues. V lost 10 bases and J 0 bases, leaving 19 bases between the germline ends.

This clone was picked up a small number of times. The chain links TRBV30 to TRBJ2-7; 8 nucleotides match TRBD1. V shed 4 bases, J shed 6 bases, and the junction held 8 bases outside the gene matches. The CDR3 is made up of 13 amino acids. Germline V lookup: CDR1 GTSNPN, CDR2 SVGIG (reference sequence). The CDR3 bases are TGTGCCTGGATGCAGGACAGGGCCTCCGAGCAGTACTTC. This codes for CAWMQDRASEQYF.

This clone has only a few counts. V is TRBV5-1 and J is TRBJ2-1; 9 bases align to TRBD1. The CDR3 runs to 15 residues. Germline CDR1 reads SGHRS; CDR2 reads YFSETQ. J was trimmed by 7 bases and V by 2 bases; bases with no gene match: 7. CDR3 loop: CASSLLQGAKNEQFF. Here the CDR3 DNA reads TGCGCCAGCAGCTTACTACAGGGGGCGAAAAATGAGCAGTTCTTC.

This clone was found once. The gene calls are TRBV2 and TRBJ2-5; D perhaps matches TRBD1 (6 bases). The CDR3 extends over 13 amino acids. Between the trimmed V and J ends, which lost 5 bases and 1 base, there was a span of 8 bases. Germline values: CDR1 SNHLY, CDR2 FYNNEI. CDR3 DNA sequence: TGTGCCAGCAGTCGGGACATCCAAGAGACCCAGTACTTC. Protein product: CASSRDIQETQYF.

The chain couples TRBV25-1 to TRBJ2-3, with TRBD1 as a possible D gene (6 bases). CDR1 is MGHDK and CDR2 is SYGVNS in the germline V gene. The V gene lost 0 bases and the J gene lost 0 bases, with 7 bases spanning the gap. CDR3 size: 15 residues. The CDR3 DNA is TGTGCCAGCAGTGAATACGGGACAAGCACAGATACGCAGTATTTT. Its translation: CASSEYGTSTDTQYF.

The chain links TRBV29-1 to TRBJ1-1; D is undetermined. Looked up from germline, CDR1 is SQVTM and CDR2 is ANQGSEA. V was cut by 0 bases and J by 10 bases, with 6 bases left in between. The CDR3 has 10 residues. CDR3 region: CSVEDPGAFF. As DNA, the CDR3 is TGCAGCGTTGAAGATCCGGGAGCTTTCTTT. The full variable domain, with the rest looked up from reference TRBV29-1 and TRBJ1-1, is SAVISQKPSRDICQRGTSLTIQCQVDSQVTMMFWYRQQPGQSLTLIATANQGSEATYESGFVIDKFPISRPNLTFSTLTVSNMSPEDSSIYLCSVEDPGAFFGQGTRLTVV.

The chain employs TRBV5-1 and TRBJ2-2; TRBD1 might be the D (7 bases). V lost 4 bases and J lost 3, with 13 bases in between. CDR1 is SGHRS and CDR2 is YFSETQ in the germline V gene. The CDR3 is made up of 15 amino acids. The CDR3 loop reads CASSAGQTDTGELFF. The CDR3 DNA reads TGCGCCAGCAGCGCGGGACAGACTGACACCGGGGAGCTGTTTTTT. Full variable domain (outside the CDR3, taken from reference TRBV5-1 and TRBJ2-2): KAGVTQTPRYLIKTRGQQVTLSCSPISGHRSVSWYQQTPGQGLQFLFEYFSETQRNKGNFPGRFSGRQFSNSRSEMNVSTLELGDSALYLCASSAGQTDTGELFFGEGSRLTVL.

This clone has just one count. The chain has TRBV9 and TRBJ2-1, with D possibly being TRBD1 or TRBD2 (5 bases each). The CDR3 covers 15 residues. Germline CDR1 is SGDLS and CDR2 is YYNGEE. Trimming took 0 bases from V and 8 from J, leaving 15 bases between them. In DNA, the CDR3 is TGTGCCAGCAGCGTAGCGTCATCACGGGGCGATGAGCAGTTCTTC. It specifies CASSVASSRGDEQFF.

In regard to this clone: Other DNA variants within this sample encode the same CDR3. The chain is built from TRBV28 and TRBJ1-1; D unresolved. The CDR3 consists of 13 residues. The germline gives CDR1 MDHEN, CDR2 SYDVKM. V was trimmed by 6 bases and J by 1 base, leaving 9 bases between them. The CDR3 protein is CASSLRQNTEAFF. DNA for the CDR3: TGTGCCAGCAGCCTAAGACAGAACACTGAAGCTTTCTTT.